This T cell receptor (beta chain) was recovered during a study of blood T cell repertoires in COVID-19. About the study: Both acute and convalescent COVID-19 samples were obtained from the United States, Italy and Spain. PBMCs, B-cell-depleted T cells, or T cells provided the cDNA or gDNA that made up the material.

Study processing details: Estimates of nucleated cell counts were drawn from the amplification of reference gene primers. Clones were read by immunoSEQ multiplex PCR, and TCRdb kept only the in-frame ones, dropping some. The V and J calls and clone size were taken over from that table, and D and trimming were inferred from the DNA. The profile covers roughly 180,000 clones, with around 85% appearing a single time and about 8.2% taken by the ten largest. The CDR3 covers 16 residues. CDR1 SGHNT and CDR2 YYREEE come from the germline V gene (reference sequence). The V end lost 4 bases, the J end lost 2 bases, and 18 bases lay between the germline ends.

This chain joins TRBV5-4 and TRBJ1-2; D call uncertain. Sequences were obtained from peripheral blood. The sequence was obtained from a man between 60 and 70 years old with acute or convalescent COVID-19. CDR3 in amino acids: CASSPGGVISNYGYTF. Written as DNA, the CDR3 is TGTGCCAGCAGCCCGGGAGGTGTCATTTCGAACTATGGCTACACCTTC.